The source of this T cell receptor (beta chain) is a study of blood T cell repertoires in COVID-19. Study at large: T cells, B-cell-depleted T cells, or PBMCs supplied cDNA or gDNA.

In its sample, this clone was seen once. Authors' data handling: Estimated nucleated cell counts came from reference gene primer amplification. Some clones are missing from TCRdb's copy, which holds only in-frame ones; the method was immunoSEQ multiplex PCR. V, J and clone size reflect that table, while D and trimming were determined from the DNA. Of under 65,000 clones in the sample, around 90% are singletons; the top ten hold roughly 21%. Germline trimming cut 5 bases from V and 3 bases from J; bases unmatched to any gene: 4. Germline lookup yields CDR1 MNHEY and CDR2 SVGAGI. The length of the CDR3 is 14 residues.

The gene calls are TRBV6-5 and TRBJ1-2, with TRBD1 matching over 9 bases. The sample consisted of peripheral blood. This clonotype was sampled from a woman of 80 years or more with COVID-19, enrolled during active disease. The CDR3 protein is CASSQTGGDYGYTF. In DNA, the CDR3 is TGTGCCAGCAGTCAGACAGGGGGAGACTATGGCTACACCTTC.